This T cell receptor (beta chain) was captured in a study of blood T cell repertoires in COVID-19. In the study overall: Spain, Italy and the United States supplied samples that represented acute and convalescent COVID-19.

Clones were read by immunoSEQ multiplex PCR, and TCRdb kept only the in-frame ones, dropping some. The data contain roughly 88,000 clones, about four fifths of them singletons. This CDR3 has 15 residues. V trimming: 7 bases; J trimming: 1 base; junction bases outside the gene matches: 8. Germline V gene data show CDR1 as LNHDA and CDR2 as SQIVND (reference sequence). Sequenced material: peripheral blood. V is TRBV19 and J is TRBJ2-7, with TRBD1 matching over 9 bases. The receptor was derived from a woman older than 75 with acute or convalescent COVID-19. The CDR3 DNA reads TGTGCCAGTACTCCGACAGGGGGTGTTTCCTACGAGCAGTACTTC. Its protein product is CASTPTGGVSYEQYF.